This entry concerns a single T cell receptor beta chain. Its antigen is unknown. This record comes from a study of T-cell memory formation after mild COVID-19. The study, taken as a whole, reports: Pre-infection memory contained some responding clones, which suggested that cross-reactive memory had joined.

In TCRdb, the 5' RACE reads were re-called with MiXCR into one record per CDR3 protein. This table has about 150,000 distinct CDR3 sequences, about 23% appearing once. The sequence derives from an adult woman who had mild COVID-19 (a few samples of this study predate the infection). Cell type and time point are not known. The specimen was PBMCs or a T cell subset sorted from them (not recorded which).

The CDR3 reads CASSVYGTANTGELFF. The CDR3 DNA reads TGTGCCAGCAGCGTATACGGGACGGCCAACACCGGGGAGCTGTTTTTT. V usage is TRBV9 and J usage is TRBJ2-2, with D perhaps given as TRBD1 or TRBD2 (5 bases each). Germline V gene data show CDR1 as SGDLS and CDR2 as YYNGEE. CDR3 length: 16 residues. Deletions cut 1 base from V and 2 bases from J, with 12 bases between.